This T cell receptor beta chain derives from a study of T-cell reconstitution after alpha-beta-depleted transplantation in children. Unique molecular identifiers were used to barcode this TCRbeta library. TCRdb re-called the PCR reads with MiXCR, one entry per CDR3 protein. The sample includes a few hundred thousand distinct CDR3 sequences, roughly 44% of them seen just once. As to this clonotype: Compared with germline, one end of the junction differs, possibly owing to a read error.

This receptor was taken from a girl between 2 and 10 years old with aplastic anemia, due to receive a stem cell transplant. The material was PBMCs, obtained before TCRalphabeta/CD19-depleted stem cell transplant.

The CDR3 DNA sequence: TGTGCCAGCAACTTGGTTGACAAGGGGATGGACAAAAACATTCAGTATTTC. Its translation is CASNLVDKGMDKNIQYF. The V call is TRBV5-5, the J call TRBJ2-4; D perhaps matches TRBD1 (5 bases). Germline-derived CDR1 and CDR2 are SGHKS and YYEKEE (reference sequence). The CDR3 totals 17 residues.